Listed below are T cell receptor beta chains from one sample, sequenced in a study of spatial heterogeneity in lung cancer. From the 5' RACE reads, TCRdb called clonotypes with MiXCR, one entry per CDR3 protein. Of 50,000 to 60,000 distinct CDR3 sequences listed, roughly 7.4% are singletons. The sequences come from PBMCs, collected at follow-up. All receptors come from a female donor with early-stage non-small cell lung cancer. The CDR3 runs from the conserved cysteine through the conserved F or W. Fields, in order: V gene, J gene, D gene, clone size, CDR3 DNA, CDR3 protein. The D gene is left open where the match is weak. Clone sizes are given selectively: once, few, many, or a class where the clone is expanded.

v_gene: TRBV7-9; j_gene: TRBJ2-2; d_gene: TRBD2; abundance: many; CDR3nt: TGTGCCAGCAGCTTCCTAGCGGGGGACACCGGGGAGCTGTTTTTT; CDR3aa: CASSFLAGDTGELFF
v_gene: TRBV7-9; j_gene: TRBJ2-7; d_gene: TRBD1; abundance: few; CDR3nt: TGTGCCAGCAGCCAGCAGACAGGGGGAACTGCCTACGAGCAGTACTTC; CDR3aa: CASSQQTGGTAYEQYF
v_gene: TRBV5-1; j_gene: TRBJ1-4; d_gene: .; abundance: many; CDR3nt: TGCGCCAGCAGCTTGGGGACCCTTAATGAAAAACTGTTTTTT; CDR3aa: CASSLGTLNEKLFF
v_gene: TRBV24-1; j_gene: TRBJ2-3; d_gene: .; abundance: many; CDR3nt: TGTGCCACCAGTGATCCCCGGACAGCTCCAGATACGCAGTATTTT; CDR3aa: CATSDPRTAPDTQYF
v_gene: TRBV7-2; j_gene: TRBJ1-5; d_gene: TRBD1; abundance: few; CDR3nt: TGTGCCAGCAGCCCGTTCGACAGGGGAGGGCAGCCCCAGCATTTT; CDR3aa: CASSPFDRGGQPQHF
v_gene: TRBV28; j_gene: TRBJ1-1; d_gene: .; abundance: many; CDR3nt: TGTGCCAGCCACGACATCCCTCGATCGGAAGCTTTCTTT; CDR3aa: CASHDIPRSEAFF
v_gene: TRBV3-1; j_gene: TRBJ1-1; d_gene: .; abundance: few; CDR3nt: TGTGCCAGCAGCCAAAGGGGGACAGAAGCTTTCTTT; CDR3aa: CASSQRGTEAFF
v_gene: TRBV7-9; j_gene: TRBJ1-5; d_gene: .; abundance: few; CDR3nt: TGTGCCAGCAGCTTCGGGGCGGAGAAGCCCCAGCATTTT; CDR3aa: CASSFGAEKPQHF
v_gene: TRBV6-5; j_gene: TRBJ2-3; d_gene: TRBD1; abundance: many; CDR3nt: TGTGCCAGCAGAAAGGACAGGCGACACACAGATACGCAGTATTTT; CDR3aa: CASRKDRRHTDTQYF
v_gene: TRBV11-2; j_gene: TRBJ2-7; d_gene: TRBD2; abundance: .; CDR3nt: TGTGCCAGCAGCTTAGATCGGGGGGACTCCTACGAGCAGTACTTC; CDR3aa: CASSLDRGDSYEQYF
v_gene: TRBV7-2; j_gene: TRBJ1-5; d_gene: .; abundance: many; CDR3nt: TGTGCCAGCAGCCCTGACAGTAGCAATCAGCCCCAGCATTTT; CDR3aa: CASSPDSSNQPQHF
v_gene: TRBV7-2; j_gene: TRBJ2-3; d_gene: .; abundance: medium-sized; CDR3nt: TGTGCCAGCAGCTTCCATTGGGGGGCCTCTAGCACAGATACGCAGTATTTT; CDR3aa: CASSFHWGASSTDTQYF
v_gene: TRBV20-1; j_gene: TRBJ2-5; d_gene: TRBD2; abundance: many; CDR3nt: TGCAGTGCTTGGACTAGCGGTGTCCAAGAGACCCAGTACTTC; CDR3aa: CSAWTSGVQETQYF
v_gene: TRBV28; j_gene: TRBJ1-2; d_gene: TRBD1; abundance: many; CDR3nt: TGTGCCAGCAGTTCCGAGGGGGCCCCTAACTATGGCTACACCTTC; CDR3aa: CASSSEGAPNYGYTF
v_gene: TRBV6-5; j_gene: TRBJ2-2; d_gene: .; abundance: many; CDR3nt: TGTGCCAGCAGGGGTGGGGACCTGAACACCGGGGAGCTGTTTTTT; CDR3aa: CASRGGDLNTGELFF
v_gene: TRBV7-9; j_gene: TRBJ1-2; d_gene: TRBD1; abundance: many; CDR3nt: TGTGCCAGCAGCTTGGGGACAGGGGTGGTTGGCTACACCTTC; CDR3aa: CASSLGTGVVGYTF
v_gene: TRBV28; j_gene: TRBJ1-4; d_gene: TRBD1; abundance: many; CDR3nt: TGTGCCAGCAGTATGACAGGGGAGGTCACTAATGAAAAACTGTTTTTT; CDR3aa: CASSMTGEVTNEKLFF